A selection of T cell receptor beta chains follows, all from one sample in a study of blood T cell repertoires in COVID-19. The protocol was immunoSEQ multiplex PCR, while the TCRdb copy is restricted to in-frame clones and leaves out a portion. This sample yields a few hundred thousand clones, of which over 70% are seen a single time; approximately 10% belongs to the top ten. The material sequenced was peripheral blood. The receptors stem from an older woman with COVID-19, enrolled during active disease. The CDR3 runs from the conserved cysteine through the conserved F or W. Each record gives: J gene, V gene, D gene, clone size, CDR3 protein, CDR3 DNA. The D gene is left open where the match is weak. Clone size appears in some rows only: once, few, many, or a class for an expanded clone.

TRBJ1-2,TRBV24-1,.,.,CATSGSAAGDKDGYTF,TGTGCCACCAGTGGGTCGGCGGCAGGGGATAAGGATGGCTACACCTTC
TRBJ2-7,TRBV14,TRBD2,.,CASSQGTGGKQYF,TGTGCCAGCAGCCAAGGGACGGGAGGCAAGCAGTACTTC
TRBJ2-7,TRBV5-5,.,once,CASSPEVGVESYEQYF,TGTGCCAGCAGCCCAGAGGTAGGGGTGGAGTCCTACGAGCAGTACTTC
TRBJ2-1,TRBV11-2,TRBD1,once,CASSRTGGSNNEQFF,TGTGCCAGCAGTAGGACAGGGGGCTCGAACAATGAGCAGTTCTTC
TRBJ1-5,TRBV27,.,.,CASSLRGGNQPQHF,TGTGCCAGCAGCCTAAGGGGCGGCAATCAGCCCCAGCATTTT
TRBJ1-2,TRBV20-1,.,.,CSASRRGGYTF,TGCAGTGCTAGCCGCCGGGGGGGCTACACCTTC
TRBJ1-4,TRBV28,.,.,CASSYIPGHTREKLFF,TGTGCCAGCAGTTATATCCCGGGACACACGAGGGAAAAACTGTTTTTT
TRBJ2-7,TRBV3-1/TRBV3-2,TRBD1,.,CASSGSDRGPEQYF,TGTGCCAGCAGCGGCTCCGACAGGGGGCCCGAGCAGTACTTC
TRBJ2-1,TRBV6-5,TRBD2,once,CASRGASGRLGEQFF,TGTGCCAGCAGGGGGGCTAGCGGGAGATTGGGTGAGCAGTTCTTC
TRBJ2-1,TRBV4-3,TRBD1,.,CASSQEGDSSYNEQFF,TGCGCCAGCAGCCAAGAAGGGGACAGCTCCTACAATGAGCAGTTCTTC
TRBJ2-1,TRBV9,.,.,CASSRRTVYNEQFF,TGTGCCAGCAGCAGACGGACAGTTTACAATGAGCAGTTCTTC
TRBJ2-1,TRBV28,.,.,CASSAGTQDEQFF,TGTGCCAGCAGTGCAGGGACTCAAGATGAGCAGTTCTTC
TRBJ1-1,TRBV29-1,TRBD1,.,CSVEDTPSGGTEAFF,TGCAGCGTTGAAGACACTCCTTCAGGGGGCACTGAAGCTTTCTTT
TRBJ2-7,TRBV27,TRBD1,.,CASSLSGTGGFYEQYF,TGTGCCAGCAGTTTATCTGGGACAGGGGGCTTCTACGAGCAGTACTTC
TRBJ2-7,TRBV19,.,.,CASSIGGVEPYEQYF,TGTGCCAGTAGTATTGGCGGAGTAGAGCCCTACGAGCAGTACTTC
TRBJ1-1,TRBV3-1/TRBV3-2,TRBD1,.,CASSPRDRGRGEAFF,TGTGCCAGCAGCCCTCGGGACAGGGGGCGAGGTGAAGCTTTCTTT
TRBJ1-1,TRBV18,.,.,CASSQSVNTEAFF,TGTGCCAGCTCACAAAGCGTGAACACTGAAGCTTTCTTT
TRBJ1-2,TRBV16,.,few,CASSQSSIYGYTF,TGTGCCAGCAGCCAATCGTCCATCTATGGCTACACCTTC
TRBJ1-2,TRBV18,TRBD1,.,CASSPTKAGGRYGYTF,TGTGCCAGCTCACCGACAAAGGCAGGGGGACGGTATGGCTACACCTTC
TRBJ1-1,TRBV19,TRBD1,.,CASSIWGQGSRVTEAFF,TGTGCCAGTAGTATATGGGGACAGGGGTCGAGGGTCACTGAAGCTTTCTTT
TRBJ2-1,TRBV27,TRBD2,.,CASSLPTGGRGEQFF,TGTGCCAGCAGTTTACCGACGGGGGGGAGAGGGGAGCAGTTCTTC
TRBJ1-3,TRBV10-3,.,.,CATSTAGNTIYF,TGTGCCACTTCGACAGCTGGAAACACCATATATTTT
TRBJ2-1,TRBV29-1,.,.,CSVQGHSNYNEQFF,TGCAGCGTACAAGGACACTCCAACTACAATGAGCAGTTCTTC
TRBJ2-5,TRBV6-5,.,.,CASSDGQTFQETQYF,TGTGCCAGCAGCGATGGACAGACCTTCCAAGAGACCCAGTACTTC
TRBJ1-1,TRBV27,.,.,CASSLGAIGGAEAFF,TGTGCCAGCAGTTTAGGGGCTATTGGAGGGGCTGAAGCTTTCTTT
TRBJ1-1,TRBV19,.,.,CASSVQNGGTEAFF,TGTGCCAGTAGTGTCCAAAACGGCGGCACTGAAGCTTTCTTT
TRBJ1-3,TRBV3-1/TRBV3-2,.,.,CASSLGNTIYF,TGTGCCAGCAGCCTAGGAAACACCATATATTTT
TRBJ2-1,TRBV5-6,TRBD1,.,CASSQLQGAVNEQFF,TGTGCCAGCAGCCAATTGCAGGGGGCGGTCAATGAGCAGTTCTTC
TRBJ2-2,TRBV3-1/TRBV3-2,TRBD1,.,CASSQEQGGITNTGELFF,TGTGCCAGCAGCCAAGAACAGGGGGGAATAACGAACACCGGGGAGCTGTTTTTT
TRBJ1-2,TRBV6-5,TRBD1,.,CASSYSGQHNYGYTF,TGTGCCAGCAGTTACTCGGGACAGCATAACTATGGCTACACCTTC
TRBJ2-7,TRBV28,.,.,CASSLIDRNNEQYF,TGTGCCAGCAGTTTAATCGACAGGAACAACGAGCAGTACTTC
TRBJ2-3,TRBV6-5,TRBD2,.,CASSYASGSTDTQYF,TGTGCCAGCAGTTACGCTAGCGGGAGCACAGATACGCAGTATTTT
TRBJ1-1,TRBV18,.,.,CASSSQGSEAFF,TGTGCCAGCTCGTCACAGGGTTCTGAAGCTTTCTTT
TRBJ1-5,TRBV24-1,.,.,CATCGGAGQPQHF,TGTGCCACCTGCGGGGGCGCGGGGCAGCCCCAGCATTTT
TRBJ2-2,TRBV4-3,TRBD2,.,CASSLQRDITGELFF,TGCGCCAGCAGCCTCCAGCGGGATATCACCGGGGAGCTGTTTTTT
TRBJ2-2,TRBV30,.,.,CVWAGSLTGELFF,TGTGTTTGGGCCGGCTCCCTCACCGGGGAGCTGTTTTTT
TRBJ2-7,TRBV27,TRBD1,.,CASRPGQAITYEQYF,TGTGCCAGCAGACCGGGACAGGCCATTACCTACGAGCAGTACTTC
TRBJ2-3,TRBV18,TRBD2,.,CASSPGGRIADTQYF,TGTGCCAGCTCACCCGGCGGGAGGATCGCAGATACGCAGTATTTT
TRBJ1-2,TRBV28,.,few,CASSLVTGRDGYTF,TGTGCCAGCAGTCTGGTAACTGGGCGGGATGGCTACACCTTC
TRBJ2-2,TRBV6-5,.,.,CASRRAANTGELFF,TGTGCCAGCAGGAGGGCGGCGAACACCGGGGAGCTGTTTTTT
TRBJ1-1,TRBV9,.,.,CASSVEGGRTEAFF,TGTGCCAGCAGCGTCGAGGGTGGGCGAACTGAAGCTTTCTTT
TRBJ2-3,TRBV27,.,.,CASSLSIRGDTQYF,TGTGCCAGCAGTTTATCGATCAGGGGAGATACGCAGTATTTT
TRBJ1-5,TRBV28,.,.,CASSLFFQDRSNQPQHF,TGTGCCAGCAGTTTATTTTTCCAGGACAGAAGCAATCAGCCCCAGCATTTT
TRBJ1-4,TRBV3-1/TRBV3-2,.,once,CASSRGEAELKKLFF,TGTGCCAGCAGCCGGGGGGAGGCGGAGTTGAAAAAACTGTTTTTT
TRBJ2-7,TRBV14,.,.,CASSQWGQSYEQYF,TGTGCCAGCAGCCAGTGGGGGCAGTCCTACGAGCAGTACTTC
TRBJ2-7,TRBV29-1,TRBD2,.,CSVDPGTSTYEQYF,TGCAGCGTTGATCCCGGGACTAGTACCTACGAGCAGTACTTC